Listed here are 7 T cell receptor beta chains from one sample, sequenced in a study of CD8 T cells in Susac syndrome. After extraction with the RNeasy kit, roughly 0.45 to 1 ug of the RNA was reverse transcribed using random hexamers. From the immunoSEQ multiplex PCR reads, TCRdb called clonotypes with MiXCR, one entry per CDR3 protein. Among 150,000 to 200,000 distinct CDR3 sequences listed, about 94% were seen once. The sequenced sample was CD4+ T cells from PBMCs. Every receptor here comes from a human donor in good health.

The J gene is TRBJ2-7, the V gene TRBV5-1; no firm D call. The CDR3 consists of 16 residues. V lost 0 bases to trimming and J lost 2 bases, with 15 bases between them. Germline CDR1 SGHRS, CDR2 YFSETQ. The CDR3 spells CASSLAFESGAYEQYF. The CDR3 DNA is TGCGCCAGCAGCTTGGCCTTCGAATCTGGGGCCTACGAGCAGTACTTC.

In DNA, the CDR3 is TGCGCCAGCAGCCAAGATCTTGGGAGTAATGTGGAGCTGTTTTTT. Translation gives CASSQDLGSNVELFF. The J gene is TRBJ2-2, the V gene TRBV4-3, with D possibly being TRBD2 (5 bases). The CDR3 length is 15 residues. Germline CDR1 and CDR2: LGHNA and YSLEER. V lost 0 bases and J 10 bases, leaving 15 bases between the germline ends.

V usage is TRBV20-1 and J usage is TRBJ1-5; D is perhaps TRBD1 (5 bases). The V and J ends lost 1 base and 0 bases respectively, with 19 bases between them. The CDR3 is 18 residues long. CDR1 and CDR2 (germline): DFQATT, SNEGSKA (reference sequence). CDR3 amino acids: CSARAAAGWESSNQPQHF. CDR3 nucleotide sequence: TGCAGTGCTAGAGCCGCCGCAGGGTGGGAGTCTAGCAATCAGCCCCAGCATTTT.

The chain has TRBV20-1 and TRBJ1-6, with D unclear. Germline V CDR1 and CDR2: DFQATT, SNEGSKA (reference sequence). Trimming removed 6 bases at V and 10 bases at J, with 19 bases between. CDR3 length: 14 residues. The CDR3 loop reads CSAPVQVVGSPLHF. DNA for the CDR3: TGCAGTGCCCCGGTCCAGGTCGTCGGCTCACCCCTCCACTTT.

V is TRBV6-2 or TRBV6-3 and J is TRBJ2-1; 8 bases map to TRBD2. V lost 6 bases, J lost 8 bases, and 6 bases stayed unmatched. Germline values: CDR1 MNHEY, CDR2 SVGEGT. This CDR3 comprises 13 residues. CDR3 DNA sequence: TGTGCCAGCAGCCGACTAGCGTCTGATGAGCAGTTCTTC. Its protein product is CASSRLASDEQFF.

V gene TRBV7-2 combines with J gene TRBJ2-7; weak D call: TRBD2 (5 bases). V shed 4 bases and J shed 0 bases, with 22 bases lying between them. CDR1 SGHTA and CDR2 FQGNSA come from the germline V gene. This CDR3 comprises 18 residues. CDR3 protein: CASSSGGLLLASSYEQYF. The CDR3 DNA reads TGTGCCAGCAGCTCAGGTGGACTGCTCTTGGCAAGCTCCTACGAGCAGTACTTC.

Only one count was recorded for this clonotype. The CDR3 protein is CASSQPTSGGPRTQYF. The CDR3, as DNA: TGTGCCAGCAGCCAACCGACTAGCGGGGGGCCCCGTACGCAGTATTTT. The V gene is TRBV4-2, the J gene TRBJ2-3; TRBD2 aligns across 13 bases. Trimming took 2 bases from V and 8 from J; bases not matched to a gene: 7. CDR3 length: 16 residues. Per the germline V gene, CDR1 is LGHNA and CDR2 is YNFKEQ.